These 3 T cell receptor beta chains were sequenced from one sample in a study of B cell selection in AIRE deficiency (dated by TCRdb to between 2018 and 2020). The protocol used for the library was the immunoSEQ multiplex PCR assay. In its TCRdb copy, this immuneACCESS table keeps in-frame sequences only and misses some clones. Where compared with another copy, unresolved V genes explain less than half of these, and the others have no known cause. The sample includes 20,000 to 25,000 clones, with approximately 94% observed a single time. Roughly 2% of the sample is in the top ten clones. Regulatory T cells were sorted as cells that were CD4+CD25hiCD127low/negative. The sequencing sample was made of Tregs sorted from PBMCs. The receptors here all came from a human donor with AIRE deficiency.

As DNA, the CDR3 is TGTGCCAGCAGAAAAGCGGGAGGGGAGACCCAGTACTTC. As protein: CASRKAGGETQYF. The gene calls are TRBV6-5 and TRBJ2-5; TRBD2 matches 10 bases. Germline V lookup: CDR1 MNHEY, CDR2 SVGAGI. The length of the CDR3 is 13 residues. Trimming at V came to 6 bases and at J to 5 bases, leaving 3 bases not matched to a gene.

This sequence joins TRBV15 and TRBJ1-5, with D perhaps TRBD1 (6 bases). The V and J ends lost 2 bases and 5 bases respectively, with 10 bases between them. This CDR3 has 14 amino acids. From germline, CDR1 is LNHNV and CDR2 YYDKDF (reference sequence). As DNA, the CDR3 is TGTGCCACCAGCAGAACTAGACAGGATCAGCCCCAGCATTTT. Protein product: CATSRTRQDQPQHF.

This chain links TRBV30 with TRBJ2-7, with 9 bases identical to TRBD1. The germline V gene has CDR1 GTSNPN and CDR2 SVGIG (reference sequence). The ends lost 3 bases at V and 1 base at J; junction bases unmatched: 19. The CDR3 length is 19 residues. CDR3 sequence: CAWRFGTGPLSSSSYEQYF. The CDR3 nucleotides are TGTGCCTGGAGATTCGGGACAGGGCCCTTGTCCTCAAGTTCCTACGAGCAGTACTTC.